One and the same sample provided the 13 T cell receptor beta chains below, sequenced in a study of identical twins. TCRdb analysed the 5' RACE reads with MiXCR anew, one entry per CDR3 protein. Of over 200,000 distinct CDR3 sequences in the sample, more than 9% were seen once. Sequenced material: memory T cells sorted from blood. The receptors here all came from a man between 50 and 59 years old in good health.

This clonotype was seen a few times. This rearrangement joins TRBV5-1 to TRBJ2-3; TRBD2 matches 11 bases. Germline trimming cut 8 bases from V and 5 bases from J; bases unmatched to any gene: 4. This CDR3 comprises 13 residues. Looked up from germline, CDR1 is SGHRS and CDR2 is YFSETQ. Here the CDR3 reads CASSGRAKDTQYF. CDR3 nucleotide sequence: TGCGCCAGTAGCGGGAGGGCCAAAGATACGCAGTATTTT. Complete variable domain (other parts from reference TRBV5-1 and TRBJ2-3): KAGVTQTPRYLIKTRGQQVTLSCSPISGHRSVSWYQQTPGQGLQFLFEYFSETQRNKGNFPGRFSGRQFSNSRSEMNVSTLELGDSALYLCASSGRAKDTQYFGPGTRLTVL.

This clonotype occurred many times. The V and J genes are TRBV7-8 and TRBJ1-5; no clear D gene. V shed 5 bases and J shed 11 bases, with 16 bases lying between them. The CDR3 covers 13 residues. Germline assignment: CDR1 SGHVS and CDR2 FQNEAQ. The DNA of the CDR3 is TGTGCCAGCAGCCCCCCGGACGGTGGGGCCCAGCATTTT. This translates into CASSPPDGGAQHF.

The chain employs TRBV6-5 and TRBJ2-7; 7 bases agree with TRBD1. Germline CDR1 is MNHEY and CDR2 is SVGAGI. This CDR3 has 15 residues. J gave up 3 bases and V 4 bases, and 9 bases lay outside the gene matches. The CDR3 spells CASSLTGTAGYEQYF. The CDR3 DNA is TGTGCCAGCAGTTTGACCGGGACAGCCGGCTACGAGCAGTACTTC.

This clonotype was seen more than once but under ten times. This chain joins TRBV10-3 and TRBJ2-1; TRBD2 is a possible D gene (5 bases). The CDR3 extends over 11 amino acids. CDR1 ENHRY and CDR2 SYGVKD come from the germline V gene. Trimming shortened V by 6 bases and J by 10 bases, and 10 bases separated the two germline ends. The CDR3 region has the DNA TGTGCCATCAGGGACGGAGGAGAGCAGTTCTTC. This codes for CAIRDGGEQFF.

This clonotype has a count of ten or more. The chain is built from TRBV6-5 and TRBJ2-7; possibly TRBD2 for D (5 bases). The germline gives CDR1 MNHEY, CDR2 SVGAGI. The V end was cut by 2 bases, the J end by 4 bases, with 18 bases between. The CDR3 runs to 16 residues. The CDR3 region has the DNA TGTGCCAGCAGTTACGAGGTCGACTACCTGAAGTACGAGCAGTACTTC. This translates into CASSYEVDYLKYEQYF.

This clonotype was detected ten times or more. V is TRBV5-1 and J is TRBJ2-7, with D perhaps being TRBD1 or TRBD2 (5 bases each). CDR1 and CDR2 from the germline V gene are SGHRS and YFSETQ. This CDR3 spans 14 amino acids. The V gene lost 0 bases and the J gene lost 2 bases, with 9 bases spanning the gap. The CDR3 spells CASSLGDGAYEQYF. The CDR3 DNA is TGCGCCAGCAGCTTGGGGGACGGTGCCTACGAGCAGTACTTC. Complete variable domain (other parts from reference TRBV5-1 and TRBJ2-7): KAGVTQTPRYLIKTRGQQVTLSCSPISGHRSVSWYQQTPGQGLQFLFEYFSETQRNKGNFPGRFSGRQFSNSRSEMNVSTLELGDSALYLCASSLGDGAYEQYFGPGTRLTVT.

This clonotype has just a few counts. This rearrangement joins TRBV15 to TRBJ2-2, with D unresolved. The V end lost 1 base, the J end lost 1 base, and 10 bases lay between the germline ends. The CDR3 runs 16 residues. Germline loops: CDR1 LNHNV, CDR2 YYDKDF (reference sequence). CDR3 protein: CATSRVVQRNTGELFF. CDR3 nucleotides: TGTGCCACCAGCAGAGTGGTCCAAAGGAACACCGGGGAGCTGTTTTTT. The variable domain in full, with the rest retrieved from reference TRBV15 and TRBJ2-2, is DAMVIQNPRYQVTQFGKPVTLSCSQTLNHNVMYWYQQKSSQAPKLLFHYYDKDFNNEADTPDNFQSRRPNTSFCFLDIRSPGLGDTAMYLCATSRVVQRNTGELFFGEGSRLTVL.

J is TRBJ2-7 and V is TRBV4-3; 8 bases agree with TRBD2. V was clipped by 0 bases and J by 0 bases; unmatched bases: 13. The CDR3 sequence is 19 residues long. In germline, CDR1 is LGHNA, CDR2 YSLEER. The CDR3 DNA follows: TGCGCCAGCAGCCAAGATGTGGCACTAGCGGAGACCTCCTCCTACGAGCAGTACTTC. It translates to CASSQDVALAETSSYEQYF.

Ten or more counts support this clonotype. V usage is TRBV7-2 and J usage is TRBJ2-1; possibly TRBD1 for D (6 bases). Germline V CDR1 and CDR2: SGHTA, FQGNSA. The V and J ends lost 2 bases and 2 bases respectively, with 7 bases between them. The CDR3 has 14 residues. CDR3 protein: CASSLRDTYNEQFF. The CDR3 DNA is TGTGCCAGCAGCTTACGGGACACCTACAATGAGCAGTTCTTC.

In its sample, this clonotype was seen a few times. V usage is TRBV7-2 and J usage is TRBJ2-5; D is possibly TRBD2 (7 bases). Germline assignment: CDR1 SGHTA and CDR2 FQGNSA. The CDR3 is made up of 16 amino acids. V was pared by 0 bases and J by 5 bases, with 16 bases between. DNA for the CDR3: TGTGCCAGCAGCTTAGCGGGGCGGGGGCAGGTGGAGACCCAGTACTTC. Translated, it gives CASSLAGRGQVETQYF.

V gene TRBV7-9 combines with J gene TRBJ1-1; D perhaps matches TRBD1 (6 bases). V gave up 4 bases and J gave up 8 bases, with 26 bases separating them. The CDR3 spans 17 residues. Germline V gives CDR1 SEHNR, CDR2 FQNEAQ (reference sequence). For the CDR3, the DNA is TGTGCCAGCAGCTCCCCGACAGGAATGAGGTTAAAAGGGGAAGCTTTCTTT. Its translation: CASSSPTGMRLKGEAFF.

Concerning this clonotype itself: A much larger clone lies one base from this, so it may be a read error. The J gene is TRBJ2-7, the V gene TRBV5-1; 9 bases map to TRBD1. From germline, CDR1 is SGHRS and CDR2 YFSETQ. CDR3 length equals 16 residues. CDR3 nucleotide sequence: TGCGCCAGCATCTTGGCCGTGGGACAGGGAGCCTACGAGCAGTACTTC. The encoded protein is CASILAVGQGAYEQYF.

The CDR3 spells CASSYHGTGHTGELFF. CDR3 nucleotide sequence: TGTGCCAGCAGTTACCACGGGACAGGGCACACCGGGGAGCTGTTTTTT. This rearrangement joins TRBV28 to TRBJ2-2; 9 bases are a match to TRBD1. CDR1 and CDR2 from the germline V gene are MDHEN and SYDVKM. The CDR3 is made up of 16 amino acids. Trimming at V came to 4 bases and at J to 3 bases, leaving 6 bases not matched to a gene.